This T cell receptor (beta chain) was identified during a study of cytomegalovirus exposure and HLA in healthy donors. Details on this clone: Its matching antigen is unknown.

Study-wide points: The CMV antigen specificity of a few CMV-associated chains was confirmed through in vitro analysis.

Use of 60 Vbeta and 13 Jbeta primers characterized the PCR. As processed by the authors: Later, an analysis found approximately 80 million unique TCR beta chains, and around 12 million of these were shared. Assay: immunoSEQ multiplex PCR; the TCRdb copy retains only in-frame clones and omits some. The DNA gave D and trimming, while V, J and clone size come from that table. This table has 100,000 or so clones, about three quarters appearing once. Though probably carrying unrecorded immune exposures, donors were nominally healthy at sampling. The V segment lost 3 bases and the J segment 4 bases; nucleotides outside the gene matches: 5. CDR1 and CDR2 (germline): SGHVS, FQNEAQ. The length of the CDR3 is 14 residues.

Material: PBMCs. This chain links TRBV7-8 with TRBJ2-7, with 8 nucleotides matching TRBD1. The clonotype comes from a woman aged 40 to 50 in good health and CMV-seropositive. The CDR3 here is CASSLGTGWYEQYF. CDR3 sequence (DNA): TGTGCCAGCAGCTTGGGGACAGGATGGTACGAGCAGTACTTC.